This T cell receptor (beta chain) was sequenced during a study of beta chain features in type 1 diabetes. About the research overall: All samples combined gave fewer than 110 million sorted cells for examination. General study results and limits: TCRB CDR3s from Type 1 diabetes patients were moderately but significantly shorter in all four CD4+ subsets. Insertion counts at VDJ junctions were lower in type 1 diabetes patients, who also showed more deletions there.

The study reverse transcribed the entire isolated RNA, so it sequenced expressed TCRB transcripts. Clones were sequenced by immunoSEQ multiplex PCR, and TCRdb holds only the in-frame ones, with some missing. The sample contains some 190,000 clones, 6% to 9% of which appear only once. Blood was collected once per donor into heparin, averaging approximately 110 mL. Sorting that relied on CD45RO/CCR7/CD25/CD127/CD95/CD27 yielded CD4+ naive, central memory, regulatory and stem cell-like memory cells. For this clone: Its antigen remains unknown.

Per germline, CDR1 GTSNPN and CDR2 SVGIG (reference sequence). This CDR3 has 16 amino acids. Trimming cost V 0 bases and J 0 bases, with 12 bases left between them. The origin of this receptor is a man aged 18 to 29 with type 1 diabetes. Sequencing was carried out using central memory CD4+ T cells from blood. The chain is built from TRBV30 and TRBJ2-1; tentative D call: TRBD2 (5 bases). Here the CDR3 DNA reads TGTGCCTGGAGTGTACGCGGGCCAATCTCCTACAATGAGCAGTTCTTC. Amino acid sequence: CAWSVRGPISYNEQFF.